One sample yielded the 9 T cell receptor beta chains listed below, sequenced in a study of monozygotic twins with inflammatory bowel disease. With the 5' RACE reads reprocessed, TCRdb shows one record per CDR3 protein and no DNA. The sample holds 150,000 to 200,000 distinct CDR3 sequences. Sequencing was carried out using blood. All receptors come from a human donor with ulcerative colitis or Crohn's disease, or a healthy co-twin of an affected twin (not recorded which).

This sequence joins TRBV5-5 and TRBJ2-7; absent DNA, TCRdb's TRBD1 call cannot be checked. Looked up from germline, CDR1 is SGHKS and CDR2 is YYEKEE (reference sequence). This CDR3 has 17 residues. The CDR3 here is CASSPQGLTGVVYEQYF.

V usage is TRBV5-6 and J usage is TRBJ2-7. The CDR3 length is 14 residues. Germline CDR1 is SGHDT and CDR2 is YYEEEE. The CDR3 protein is CASSLLISNYEQYF. Based on the CDR3 plus reference TRBV5-6 and TRBJ2-7, the full variable domain is DAGVTQSPTHLIKTRGQQVTLRCSPKSGHDTVSWYQQALGQGPQFIFQYYEEEERQRGNFPDRFSGHQFPNYSSELNVNALLLGDSALYLCASSLLISNYEQYFGPGTRLTVT.

V usage is TRBV5-1 and J usage is TRBJ1-4. The CDR3 sequence is 14 residues long. CDR1 and CDR2 from the germline V gene are SGHRS and YFSETQ. This CDR3 reads CASRLERVAEKLFF.

V gene TRBV12-3 or TRBV12-4 combines with J gene TRBJ2-3; TCRdb names TRBD1, which stays unverified in the absence of DNA. The CDR3 totals 17 residues. CDR3 residues: CASSLSSWGQGLNTQYF.

The chain employs TRBV29-1 and TRBJ1-5; TCRdb indicates TRBD1, and absent DNA this call remains unverified. The germline gives CDR1 SQVTM, CDR2 ANQGSEA. The CDR3 has 13 amino acids. This chain's CDR3 is CSVTRGGNQPQHF. The complete variable domain, with remaining parts taken from reference TRBV29-1 and TRBJ1-5, reads SAVISQKPSRDICQRGTSLTIQCQVDSQVTMMFWYRQQPGQSLTLIATANQGSEATYESGFVIDKFPISRPNLTFSTLTVSNMSPEDSSIYLCSVTRGGNQPQHFGDGTRLSIL.

The rearrangement uses TRBV28 and TRBJ2-6; TCRdb's D gene call, TRBD2, goes unchecked for lack of DNA. CDR1 is MDHEN and CDR2 is SYDVKM in the germline V gene. The CDR3 length is 17 residues. The CDR3 spells CASSSPLRRSGANVLTF.

This sequence joins TRBV4-2 and TRBJ2-1; TCRdb reports TRBD1, a call that lacks DNA to check it against. CDR1 LGHNA and CDR2 YNFKEQ come from the germline V gene. The CDR3 runs to 13 residues. This CDR3 reads CASSQVGANEQFF.

V gene TRBV10-3 combines with J gene TRBJ2-7; TCRdb reports TRBD2, a call that lacks DNA to check it against. The CDR3 length is 14 residues. CDR1 ENHRY and CDR2 SYGVKD come from the germline V gene. The CDR3 sequence: CAIKIEDPRTEQYF.

The genes are TRBV7-2 and TRBJ2-3; the D call from TCRdb, TRBD1, cannot be confirmed without DNA. This CDR3 is built from 15 residues. The germline CDR1 and CDR2 sequences are SGHTA and FQGNSA. This chain's CDR3 is CASSLRVAPADTQYF.